This T cell receptor (beta chain) originates from a study of Graves' ophthalmopathy and Graves' hyperthyroidism (dated by TCRdb to about 2018). Describing the broader study: Peripheral blood was collected before any treatment was given, at the time of initial diagnosis. An independent validation cohort comprised some 19 hyperthyroidism patients and 15 to 17 patients who later progressed from hyperthyroidism to ophthalmopathy. The 95 to 100 discovery patients were randomly divided into training and test sets at a 7:3 ratio. In total, 135 blood samples were TCR-sequenced: 40 to 45 ophthalmopathy, some 80 hyperthyroidism and approximately 17 hyperthyroidism-to-ophthalmopathy patients. To tell Graves' ophthalmopathy apart from Graves' hyperthyroidism, and to predict which patients would progress to ophthalmopathy, the study relied on TCR beta repertoire signatures. In more than five hyperthyroidism patients, the T-cell repertoires found in thyroid tissue were compared with those found in blood. Once sampling was done, hyperthyroidism patients were given methimazole at a starting dose of 30 mg daily, while ophthalmopathy patients were given high-dose intravenous methylprednisolone. To explore V-J signatures distinguishing ophthalmopathy from hyperthyroidism, a discovery set of under 110 patients (fewer than 45 ophthalmopathy, 57 stable hyperthyroidism) was enrolled. Here is what the overall study found, with its caveats: Sample size was not predetermined statistically, and investigators were not blinded to group allocation. In validation, the model predicted ophthalmopathy progression with 70.59% sensitivity and about 73% specificity; approximately 12 predicted patients were CT-confirmed with GO in a median of about 7.1 months. Most expanded thyroid clonotypes with frequency above 0.001 were also detected in blood, suggesting blood repertoires may reflect the thyroid immune response. In cross-validation, the 13-signature model distinguished ophthalmopathy from stable hyperthyroidism with roughly 90% sensitivity and nearly 82% specificity, and in the test set the corresponding values were roughly 80% and 76%.

Ophthalmopathy patients had moderately to severely active disease, Clinical Activity Score of at least 3, NOSPECS grade of at least 4, and disease duration under 3 months. Anyone with other autoimmune diseases, uncontrolled infections, pregnancy or lactation was excluded from the study. Clinical symptoms, serum thyroxine, TRAb, thyroid ultrasound and orbital computed tomography were used for diagnosis. PBMCs were isolated from around 10 ml of fresh peripheral blood by Ficoll-Paque density gradient centrifugation. Total RNA was extracted using Trizol reagent, and RNA quality was checked on an Agilent 2100 Bioanalyzer. For repertoire sequencing, the TCR beta CDR3 regions were amplified from RNA transcripts. HTBI primers and the Qiagen OneStep RT-PCR kit were used in a first-round RT-PCR, which was followed by a second-round multiplex PCR, size selection and purification. The libraries underwent paired-end sequencing with 100 bp reads on an Illumina HiSeq2000. Regarding the original processing steps: SOAPnuke was used to process the reads, removing any read that contained adapters or uncalled bases, had a mean Phred below 15, or lacked an exact match to the constant primer or identifier. High-quality paired reads were merged with COPE v1.2.5. Each unique nucleotide sequence was defined as a clonotype, and clonotypes were aligned to IMGT TRB V, D and J references with MiTCR v1.1. The analysis was limited to V-J combinations with a frequency above 0.0001, which together covered 99% to 99.2% of the repertoires. For each V-J combination, a TCR clonal expansion and chaos score was defined as the ratio of F50 clonal expansion to chaos observed in the TCRdist matrix. Welch's t-statistics and random forest were used to reduce features to about a dozen V-J combinations, which were fed into a naive Bayes classifier. The similarity between thyroid and blood repertoires was quantified using the Morisita-Horn index. TCRdb applied fastp at Q25 and MiXCR to the public reads, then kept only in-frame beta chains. Each record represents a unique CDR3 protein, reported with the most common genes and DNA among its rows. The V and J calls follow TCRdb's processing rather than the paper's. The sample table shows roughly 500,000 distinct CDR3 sequences, and roughly an eighth are seen once. Of the sample, approximately 9.8% falls within the top ten clones.

This clonotype was seen repeatedly, ten times or more. This clone's antigen is unknown. Base qualities are missing; no much larger clone stands one base away. This sequence was found in a woman in her thirties with Graves' ophthalmopathy. Donor details come from another sample of the same person, matched by shared clones. What was sequenced was blood.

The encoded CDR3 is CATRGRKNTGELFF. The DNA reads TGTGCCACCAGAGGACGGAAGAACACCGGGGAGCTGTTTTTT. Recombination connected TRBV24-1 to TRBJ2-2; there is no confident call for the D gene. Looking up the germline V gene yields CDR1 KGHDR and CDR2 SFDVKD. The junction shows trimming of 7 bases on V and 1 base on J, plus 9 bases between the germline ends. The CDR3 contains 14 residues, cysteine and phenylalanine counted. The read is trimmed to its CDR3 DNA, 42 bases read in frame from base 1.